A single T cell receptor beta chain is shown here with its context. Its antigen is not identified. The repertoire was sequenced with immunoSEQ multiplex PCR; TCRdb's copy has only in-frame clones and lacks some. The sample has approximately 180,000 clones; roughly nine tenths are singletons. The CDR3 is made up of 15 amino acids. In germline, CDR1 is MDHEN, CDR2 SYDVKM. V lost 5 bases, J lost 3 bases, and 13 bases lay in between. This entry belongs to a study of T cell responses to AZD1222 COVID-19 vaccine. Study results and caveats: Epitopes outside B.1.351 and B.1.1.7 mutated regions reportedly drew nearly half of spike TCRs.

The chain is built from TRBV28 and TRBJ1-4, with D perhaps matching TRBD1 (6 bases). The clonotype comes from an adult in good health. Sequences were derived from peripheral blood, sampled on day 0 of AZD1222 vaccination. The CDR3 loop is CASSLSTGANEKLFF. DNA of the CDR3: TGTGCCAGCAGTCTGTCGACAGGCGCTAATGAAAAACTGTTTTTT.